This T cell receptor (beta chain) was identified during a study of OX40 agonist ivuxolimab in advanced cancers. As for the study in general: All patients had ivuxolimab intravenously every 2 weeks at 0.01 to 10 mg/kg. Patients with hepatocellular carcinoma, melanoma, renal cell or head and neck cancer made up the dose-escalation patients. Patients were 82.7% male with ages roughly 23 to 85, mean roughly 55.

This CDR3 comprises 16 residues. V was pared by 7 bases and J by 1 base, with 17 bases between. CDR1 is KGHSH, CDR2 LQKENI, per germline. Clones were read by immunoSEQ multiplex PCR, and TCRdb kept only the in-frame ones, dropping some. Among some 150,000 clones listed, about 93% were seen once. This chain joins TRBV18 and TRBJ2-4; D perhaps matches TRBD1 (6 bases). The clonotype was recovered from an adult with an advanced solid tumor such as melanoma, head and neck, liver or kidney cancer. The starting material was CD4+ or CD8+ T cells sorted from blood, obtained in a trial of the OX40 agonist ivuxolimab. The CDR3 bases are TGTGCCAGCTTTCCGGCTACAGGGCTGGCCAAAAACATTCAGTACTTC. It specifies CASFPATGLAKNIQYF.